These 30 T cell receptor beta chains were sequenced from one sample in a study of Graves' ophthalmopathy and Graves' hyperthyroidism. Amplification targeted the TCR beta CDR3 regions, with RNA transcripts as the source material. First-round RT-PCR with HTBI primers preceded a second-round multiplex PCR. MiXCR, applied by TCRdb to the multiplex PCR reads, yields one record per CDR3 protein. The data hold around 600,000 distinct CDR3 sequences, with about 40% observed a single time. The sequencing sample was made of peripheral blood. These receptors all come from an adult man with Graves' ophthalmopathy.

This clonotype has just a few counts. The chain joins TRBV10-3 to TRBJ2-7; maybe TRBD2 (5 bases). The CDR3 is made up of 15 amino acids. Germline CDR1 is ENHRY and CDR2 is SYGVKD. Trimming took off 10 bases at V and 3 bases at J, with 22 bases between the two ends. In DNA, the CDR3 is TGTGCCAGCAGCCTGCCCGGGATAAAGGACTACGAGCAGTACTTC. Protein sequence: CASSLPGIKDYEQYF.

V usage is TRBV4-2 and J usage is TRBJ1-2, with D possibly matching TRBD1 (6 bases). V dropped 0 bases and J dropped 6 bases, with 14 bases sitting between them. The CDR3 is 15 amino acids. CDR1 and CDR2 (germline): LGHNA, YNFKEQ. This chain's CDR3 is CASSQDLAGAHGYTF. The CDR3 region has the DNA TGTGCCAGCAGCCAAGATCTTGCAGGGGCCCATGGCTACACCTTC.

This chain links TRBV7-6 with TRBJ2-5; 8 bases are a match to TRBD2. Germline V gene sequence: CDR1 SGHVS, CDR2 FNYEAQ. This CDR3 is 16 amino acids long. CDR3 bases: TGTGTCTGCAGCAACCAACTAGCGGAATTTCAAGAGACCCAGTACTTC. This codes for CVCSNQLAEFQETQYF.

The V gene is TRBV19, the J gene TRBJ1-1; D is unresolved. This CDR3 is 12 amino acids long. From germline, CDR1 is LNHDA and CDR2 SQIVND (reference sequence). Deletions cut 9 bases from V and 2 bases from J, with 10 bases between. CDR3 protein: CASQVPNTEAFF. CDR3 in DNA: TGTGCCAGCCAGGTACCTAACACTGAAGCTTTCTTT.

J is TRBJ2-7 and V is TRBV2; D gene unclear. Germline V gene data show CDR1 as SNHLY and CDR2 as FYNNEI. This CDR3 spans 15 amino acids. Trimming shortened V by 6 bases and J by 0 bases, and 15 bases separated the two germline ends. CDR3 protein: CASSARTASSYEQYF. CDR3 DNA sequence: TGTGCCAGCAGCGCTAGGACGGCGAGCTCCTACGAGCAGTACTTC.

Of note for this clonotype: This may come from a read error, since a much larger clone is one base off. The genes are TRBV10-3 and TRBJ2-7, with TRBD1 identical over 8 bases. Per germline, CDR1 ENHRY and CDR2 SYGVKD. Trimming at V came to 10 bases and at J to 5 bases, leaving 13 bases not matched to a gene. The CDR3 loop spans 14 amino acids. CDR3: CATTDRGTGDEQYF. CDR3 coding DNA: TGTGCCACCACTGACAGGGGCACAGGGGACGAGCAGTACTTC.

CDR3 nucleotide sequence: TGTGCCAGCAGTAAGGGACTAGCGGGATTCGGCTGGTACTTC. Translated: CASSKGLAGFGWYF. This rearrangement joins TRBV2 to TRBJ2-7; TRBD2 matches 13 bases. Trimming cost V 5 bases and J 12 bases; bases outside gene matches: 10. This CDR3 spans 14 amino acids. The germline V gene encodes CDR1 SNHLY and CDR2 FYNNEI.

The genes are TRBV5-1 and TRBJ1-1; 8 bases are shared with TRBD1. Trimming removed 4 bases from V and 1 base from J; junction bases left unmatched: 6. Germline V CDR1 and CDR2: SGHRS, YFSETQ. This CDR3 contains 15 residues. The CDR3 loop is CASSPGQGGNTEAFF. In nucleotides, the CDR3 is TGCGCCAGCAGCCCCGGACAGGGCGGGAACACTGAAGCTTTCTTT.

With regard to this clonotype: A junction boundary mismatches the germline segment, possibly from a read error. The V call is TRBV10-3, the J call TRBJ2-2; the D is unclear. CDR3 size: 14 residues. The germline V gene encodes CDR1 ENHRY and CDR2 SYGVKD. The CDR3 nucleotides read TGTGCCAGCAGTGCCGGTACGGACACCGGGGAGCTGTTTTTT. Translated, it gives CASSAGTDTGELFF.

The chain joins TRBV7-8 to TRBJ1-4, with TRBD1 matching 8 bases. Losses at the gene ends were 5 bases for V and 4 bases for J; bases not matched to a gene: 12. CDR3 size: 17 residues. Germline V gives CDR1 SGHVS, CDR2 FQNEAQ. The CDR3 protein is CASSLRYGQGRNEKLFF. In nucleotides, the CDR3 is TGTGCCAGCAGCCTCAGATATGGACAGGGACGTAATGAAAAACTGTTTTTT.

This clonotype appeared many times. The chain is built from TRBV29-1 and TRBJ1-1; D call uncertain. The V end lost 7 bases, the J end lost 2 bases, and 11 bases lay between the germline ends. Germline V gives CDR1 SQVTM, CDR2 ANQGSEA. This CDR3 is built from 12 residues. The CDR3 DNA follows: TGCAGCGCGTCCCGAACAAACACTGAAGCTTTCTTT. It is translated as CSASRTNTEAFF. Supplemented by reference TRBV29-1 and TRBJ1-1, the full variable domain reads SAVISQKPSRDICQRGTSLTIQCQVDSQVTMMFWYRQQPGQSLTLIATANQGSEATYESGFVIDKFPISRPNLTFSTLTVSNMSPEDSSIYLCSASRTNTEAFFGQGTRLTVV.

The chain uses TRBV25-1 and TRBJ2-7; D might be TRBD2 (5 bases). The CDR3 runs to 14 residues. Trimming shortened V by 4 bases and J by 3 bases, and 13 bases separated the two germline ends. Germline CDR1 reads MGHDK; CDR2 reads SYGVNS. The CDR3 is CASSARVRGYEQYF. CDR3 in DNA: TGTGCCAGCAGTGCTAGAGTACGGGGCTACGAGCAGTACTTC.

The chain combines TRBV6-5 with TRBJ1-5, with TRBD1 matching over 12 bases. CDR1 is MNHEY, CDR2 SVGAGI, per germline. V was pared by 4 bases and J by 6 bases, with 7 bases of the junction left unmatched. The CDR3 is 16 amino acids. The CDR3 loop reads CASSFWDRGLGQPQHF. In DNA form, the CDR3 reads TGTGCCAGCAGTTTCTGGGACAGGGGGCTAGGTCAGCCCCAGCATTTT.

The chain employs TRBV5-1 and TRBJ1-1, with 7 bases fitting TRBD1. The CDR3 length is 14 residues. Trimming cost V 10 bases and J 0 bases; bases outside gene matches: 9. Germline V lookup: CDR1 SGHRS, CDR2 YFSETQ. The DNA for the CDR3 is TGCGCCTACAGGGGAAATCATATGAACACTGAAGCTTTCTTT. Translation gives CAYRGNHMNTEAFF.

The chain links TRBV20-1 to TRBJ2-7; TRBD1 aligns across 9 bases. CDR3 length: 13 residues. V lost 5 bases and J lost 5; bases outside the gene matches: 7. The V gene's germline CDR1 is DFQATT and CDR2 SNEGSKA (reference sequence). The CDR3 sequence is CSALGDREHEQYF. DNA of the CDR3: TGCAGTGCTTTAGGGGACAGGGAGCACGAGCAGTACTTC.

This sequence joins TRBV2 and TRBJ2-7; D call uncertain. The J call may be faulty, since TRBJ2-1 better matches the DNA end. Germline V gene lookup returns CDR1 SNHLY and CDR2 FYNNEI. The CDR3 extends over 14 amino acids. The CDR3 protein is CASSGPPVANEQFF. Here the CDR3 DNA reads TGTGCCAGCAGTGGGCCCCCCGTCGCGAATGAGCAGTTCTTC.

This clonotype was counted between two and nine times. V gene TRBV6-2 or TRBV6-3 combines with J gene TRBJ1-5, with D possibly TRBD1 on 6 matching bases. The CDR3 extends over 14 amino acids. Between the trimmed V and J ends, which lost 4 bases and 1 base, there was a span of 8 bases. Germline CDR1 reads MNHEY; CDR2 reads SVGEGT. DNA for the CDR3: TGTGCCAGCAGTTGGACAGCCAGCAATCAGCCCCAGCATTTT. This gives the protein CASSWTASNQPQHF.

The J gene is TRBJ2-5, the V gene TRBV20-1, with 7 bases that match TRBD2. CDR1 is DFQATT, CDR2 SNEGSKA, per germline (reference sequence). After removal of 1 base from V and 2 bases from J, the junction contained 4 bases not matched to a gene. The CDR3 is 14 residues long. CDR3 bases: TGCAGTGCTAGAGGGGGGGGGGTACAAGAGACCCAGTACTTC. This sequence encodes CSARGGGVQETQYF.

This clonotype was recorded at least ten times. The junction and the germline gene differ at one end; a read error may be behind it. The V gene is TRBV12-3 or TRBV12-4, the J gene TRBJ1-3, with no clear D. The CDR3 is 13 residues long. The CDR3, as DNA: TGTGCCAGCAGCTTAGACTCGGGAAACACCATATATTTT. Its protein product is CASSLDSGNTIYF.

This clonotype occurred many times. The V call is TRBV3-1, the J call TRBJ1-5; 7 bases match TRBD1. The CDR3 runs to 15 residues. Germline V gene sequence: CDR1 LGHDT, CDR2 YNNKEL (reference sequence). The V and J ends lost 2 bases and 4 bases, in that order; junction bases with no gene match: 5. The CDR3 here is CASSQNRGGNQPQHF. DNA for the CDR3: TGTGCCAGCAGCCAAAACAGGGGAGGGAATCAGCCCCAGCATTTT.

This clonotype was observed a few times. The genes are TRBV3-1 and TRBJ1-2; 7 bases agree with TRBD1. V lost 5 bases to trimming and J lost 8 bases; unmatched junction nucleotides: 8. CDR1 and CDR2 (germline): LGHDT, YNNKEL (reference sequence). CDR3 length equals 13 residues. The CDR3 DNA reads as TGTGCCAGCAGCGCCGACAGGGAAGGGGGCTACACCTTC. Encoded protein: CASSADREGGYTF.

CDR3 bases: TGCGCCAGCAGCGTGACAGGGGATCGCGAGCAGTACTTC. This encodes CASSVTGDREQYF. The chain recombines TRBV5-1 with TRBJ2-7, with 8 bases that match TRBD1. The germline gives CDR1 SGHRS, CDR2 YFSETQ. V shed 4 bases and J 6 bases; nucleotides not matched to a gene: 6. The CDR3 loop spans 13 amino acids.

A remark on this clonotype: Compared with germline, one end of the junction differs, possibly owing to a read error. This chain uses TRBV3-1 with TRBJ2-7, with 9 bases aligning to TRBD1. Germline CDR1 LGHDT, CDR2 YNNKEL (reference sequence). This CDR3 has 13 residues. In nucleotides, the CDR3 is TGTGCCAGCACCCAACAGGGGGCAAAAGAGCAGTACTTC. Translating it yields CASTQQGAKEQYF.

This clonotype was seen repeatedly, ten times or more. The chain couples TRBV5-5 to TRBJ1-2; D is ambiguous. In germline, CDR1 is SGHKS, CDR2 YYEKEE (reference sequence). V was pared by 5 bases and J by 0 bases, with 14 bases between. This CDR3 has 15 amino acids. The CDR3 nucleotides are TGTGCCAGCAGTCGCCCGCCGGAAACTAACTATGGCTACACCTTC. The encoded protein is CASSRPPETNYGYTF.

The CDR3 nucleotides read TGTGCCAGCAGCAACAACGGGGTCGAGGGTCAGCCCCAGCATTTT. Protein product: CASSNNGVEGQPQHF. The chain couples TRBV7-2 to TRBJ1-5; D is undetermined. The CDR3 has 15 residues. Germline-derived CDR1 and CDR2 are SGHTA and FQGNSA. The ends were cut back, 5 bases at V and 6 bases at J, with 17 bases in the middle.

V is TRBV19 and J is TRBJ2-1; 10 positions agree with TRBD1. CDR3 length: 16 residues. V lost 6 bases to trimming and J lost 5 bases; unmatched junction nucleotides: 10. Germline CDR1 reads LNHDA; CDR2 reads SQIVND (reference sequence). In DNA, the CDR3 is TGTGCCAGTAGGGGGACAGGGGTGATCTTCGACAATGAGCAGTTCTTC. This encodes CASRGTGVIFDNEQFF. Together with reference TRBV19 and TRBJ2-1, the CDR3 gives the full variable domain: DGGITQSPKYLFRKEGQNVTLSCEQNLNHDAMYWYRQDPGQGLRLIYYSQIVNDFQKGDIAEGYSVSREKKESFPLTVTSAQKNPTAFYLCASRGTGVIFDNEQFFGPGTRLTVL.

The gene calls are TRBV11-2 and TRBJ1-2; possible D gene TRBD1, 6 bases. Trimming left V 2 bases short and J 4 bases short, with 23 bases between. Germline-derived CDR1 and CDR2 are SGHAT and FQNNGV. The CDR3 has 18 residues. CDR3 DNA sequence: TGTGCCAGCAGCTTAATTCGGGGGGCGATTGCGTCCTCCTATGGCTACACCTTC. This translates into CASSLIRGAIASSYGYTF.

The rearrangement joins TRBV25-1 to TRBJ1-6; TRBD1 agrees at 7 bases. The CDR3 has 14 residues. The V segment lost 8 bases and the J segment 8 bases; nucleotides outside the gene matches: 9. In germline, CDR1 is MGHDK, CDR2 SYGVNS. The CDR3, as DNA: TGTGCCAGCTTAGAGGGGGCCTGGGATTCACCCCTCCACTTT. Its protein product is CASLEGAWDSPLHF.

This clonotype was recorded many times. This chain links TRBV2 with TRBJ2-5; 7 bases align to TRBD2. Germline CDR1 and CDR2: SNHLY and FYNNEI. V gave up 8 bases and J gave up 3 bases; unmatched junction bases: 9. CDR3 length: 14 residues. CDR3 coding DNA: TGTGCCAGCTGCCGGCGGGAGTTTGAAGAGACCCAGTACTTC. Protein product: CASCRREFEETQYF.

The chain couples TRBV7-9 to TRBJ1-4, with D possibly TRBD1 on 5 matching bases. CDR1 is SEHNR and CDR2 is FQNEAQ in the germline V gene (reference sequence). V lost 5 bases and J lost 6, with 16 bases in between. The CDR3 is 15 residues long. The CDR3 DNA reads TGTGCCAGCAGCCCCCGTACGGGGGAGGATGAAAAACTGTTTTTT. Its protein is CASSPRTGEDEKLFF.